This entry lists 14 T cell receptor beta chains sequenced from one sample in a study of blood T cells in healthy people across ages. Alongside a J-beta primer mix, a sample-barcoded 5' primer served in a second PCR lasting 7 to 11 cycles. TCRdb reprocessed the 5' RACE reads with MiXCR, giving one entry per CDR3 protein. Here the sample spans about 1.4 million distinct CDR3 sequences, roughly 59% being singletons. The sequenced material came from blood. The receptor source for this set is a man between 18 and 35 years old in good health.

This chain uses TRBV20-1 with TRBJ2-1, with a tentative D call TRBD2 (6 bases). CDR1 is DFQATT, CDR2 SNEGSKA, per germline (reference sequence). The V and J ends lost 4 bases and 1 base respectively, with 17 bases between them. CDR3 size: 16 residues. The CDR3 DNA reads TGCAGTGCTATAGTAGCGGAGATTGTTTCCTACAATGAGCAGTTCTTC. It translates to CSAIVAEIVSYNEQFF.

This clonotype came up once. The DNA of the CDR3 is TGCGCCAGCAGCCCGACCGGCTCACCCACAGATACGCAGTATTTT. This sequence encodes CASSPTGSPTDTQYF. This rearrangement joins TRBV5-1 to TRBJ2-3, with D unclear. Between the trimmed V and J ends, which lost 4 bases and 2 bases, there was a span of 14 bases. The germline V gene encodes CDR1 SGHRS and CDR2 YFSETQ. This CDR3 contains 15 residues. The full variable domain, in which reference TRBV5-1 and TRBJ2-3 provide the parts outside the CDR3, is KAGVTQTPRYLIKTRGQQVTLSCSPISGHRSVSWYQQTPGQGLQFLFEYFSETQRNKGNFPGRFSGRQFSNSRSEMNVSTLELGDSALYLCASSPTGSPTDTQYFGPGTRLTVL.

The rearrangement links TRBV6-5 to TRBJ2-5; 12 bases match TRBD2. The CDR3 length is 16 residues. With V trimmed by 6 bases and J by 1 base, 6 bases remained unmatched. The germline gives CDR1 MNHEY, CDR2 SVGAGI. The CDR3 DNA sequence: TGTGCCAGCAGCCCACGGACTAGCGGGACCCAAGAGACCCAGTACTTC. Amino acids: CASSPRTSGTQETQYF.

The J gene is TRBJ2-3, the V gene TRBV12-3 or TRBV12-4, with unresolved D. The CDR3 runs to 15 residues. Trimming took 6 bases from V and 0 from J, leaving 13 bases between them. In DNA form, the CDR3 reads TGTGCCAGCAGCCCCCGGCCCTTGAGCACAGATACGCAGTATTTT. Its protein product is CASSPRPLSTDTQYF.

The chain couples TRBV10-3 to TRBJ2-3; 8 bases fit TRBD2. Trimming at V came to 5 bases and at J to 0 bases, leaving 7 bases not matched to a gene. The CDR3 loop spans 16 amino acids. Germline assignment: CDR1 ENHRY and CDR2 SYGVKD. CDR3 nucleotide sequence: TGTGCCATCAGTCCCCGGACTAGCCCTAGCACAGATACGCAGTATTTT. This codes for CAISPRTSPSTDTQYF.

This clonotype was picked up a small number of times. The rearrangement joins TRBV2 to TRBJ2-7; a possible D gene is TRBD2 (6 bases). Trimming shortened V by 5 bases and J by 2 bases, and 13 bases separated the two germline ends. The germline V gene has CDR1 SNHLY and CDR2 FYNNEI. The CDR3 runs 14 residues. CDR3 sequence: CASSLGTFTYEQYF. The CDR3 DNA reads as TGTGCCAGCAGTTTGGGGACTTTCACCTACGAGCAGTACTTC. Based on the CDR3 plus reference TRBV2 and TRBJ2-7, the full variable domain is EPEVTQTPSHQVTQMGQEVILRCVPISNHLYFYWYRQILGQKVEFLVSFYNNEISEKSEIFDDQFSVERPDGSNFTLKIRSTKLEDSAMYFCASSLGTFTYEQYFGPGTRLTVT.

The chain is built from TRBV25-1 and TRBJ2-1; 8 nucleotides line up with TRBD1. V lost 2 bases to trimming and J lost 3 bases; unmatched junction nucleotides: 6. CDR1 and CDR2 from the germline V gene are MGHDK and SYGVNS. The CDR3 sequence is 16 residues long. The CDR3: CASSEGAGGLYNEQFF. In DNA form, the CDR3 reads TGTGCCAGCAGTGAAGGGGCAGGGGGCCTCTACAATGAGCAGTTCTTC.

The chain is built from TRBV5-1 and TRBJ2-3; 11 nucleotides match TRBD2. The CDR3 extends over 17 amino acids. Germline V CDR1 and CDR2: SGHRS, YFSETQ. The V gene end was trimmed by 2 bases and the J gene end by 4 bases; junction bases not matched to a gene: 9. In DNA, the CDR3 is TGCGCCAGCAGCTTTACCCGACTAGCGGGGCCCGCAGATACGCAGTATTTT. This sequence encodes CASSFTRLAGPADTQYF.

The V and J genes are TRBV20-1 and TRBJ2-1; no clear D gene. Near its end, the DNA agrees better with TRBJ2-7, so the J call may be wrong. The CDR3 consists of 13 residues. The V gene's germline CDR1 is DFQATT and CDR2 SNEGSKA (reference sequence). For the CDR3, the DNA is TGCAGTGCTAGAGAAGCGACTCTGTACGAGCAGTACTTC. This encodes CSAREATLYEQYF.

This chain links TRBV12-3 or TRBV12-4 with TRBJ2-3, with D possibly matching TRBD1 (5 bases). Trimming stripped 2 bases from V and 6 bases from J, with 12 bases between. The CDR3 totals 14 residues. The CDR3 region is CASSLSTDWDTQYF. For the CDR3, the DNA is TGTGCCAGCAGTTTATCGACAGACTGGGATACGCAGTATTTT.

This clonotype was seen a handful of times. The chain links TRBV7-9 to TRBJ2-5; D remains ambiguous. V was pared by 2 bases and J by 7 bases, with 8 bases between. Germline CDR1 SEHNR, CDR2 FQNEAQ (reference sequence). The CDR3 is made up of 12 amino acids. The CDR3 nucleotides are TGTGCCAGCAGCTTAATACCATGGACCCAGTACTTC. This gives the protein CASSLIPWTQYF.

The chain recombines TRBV29-1 with TRBJ2-1; D might be TRBD2 (5 bases). Looked up from germline, CDR1 is SQVTM and CDR2 is ANQGSEA. The CDR3 spans 14 residues. V was clipped by 7 bases and J by 0 bases, with 13 bases between them. CDR3 residues: CSAATGSSYNEQFF. In nucleotides, the CDR3 is TGCAGCGCCGCAACTGGGAGCTCCTACAATGAGCAGTTCTTC.

V is TRBV2 and J is TRBJ1-5; D is undetermined. The CDR3 is 15 residues long. Germline CDR1 is SNHLY and CDR2 is FYNNEI. V was shortened by 3 bases and J by 4 bases, with 13 bases between the two germline ends. Here the CDR3 reads CASSDGTGRNQPQHF. As DNA, the CDR3 is TGTGCCAGCAGTGACGGCACGGGTCGGAATCAGCCCCAGCATTTT.

The V gene is TRBV4-1, the J gene TRBJ2-7; TRBD1 is a possible D gene (5 bases). The germline V gene encodes CDR1 MGHRA and CDR2 YSYEKL. The CDR3 is made up of 15 amino acids. V lost 1 base, J lost 3 bases, and 13 bases lay in between. CDR3 sequence: CASSQAGLPSYEQYF. Written as DNA, the CDR3 is TGCGCCAGCAGCCAAGCAGGGCTGCCAAGCTACGAGCAGTACTTC.